The 3 T cell receptor beta chains below were found in one sample sequenced in a study of blood T cell repertoires in COVID-19. Method: immunoSEQ multiplex PCR; TCRdb's copy keeps in-frame clones and lacks some. This table has 110,000 or so clones, approximately 86% appearing once. Sequencing was performed on peripheral blood. Receptor source: a human donor in a cohort sampled during active COVID-19.

The chain couples TRBV9 to TRBJ1-3; D perhaps matches TRBD1 (5 bases). Germline V lookup: CDR1 SGDLS, CDR2 YYNGEE. The CDR3 length is 13 residues. With 6 bases removed from V and 2 bases from J, the gap between germline ends came to 9 bases. CDR3 in DNA: TGTGCCAGCACGGGCAGGGCTGGAAACACCATATATTTT. Its protein is CASTGRAGNTIYF.

The chain combines TRBV7-8 with TRBJ2-7; TRBD1 matches 7 bases. V trimming: 0 bases; J trimming: 7 bases; junction bases outside the gene matches: 6. This CDR3 is built from 14 residues. The V gene's germline CDR1 is SGHVS and CDR2 FQNEAQ. Here the CDR3 reads CASSLAKGAREQYF. In nucleotides, the CDR3 is TGTGCCAGCAGCTTAGCTAAGGGGGCTAGAGAGCAGTACTTC.

The chain employs TRBV19 and TRBJ2-7; 7 bases map to TRBD2. This CDR3 has 16 residues. Germline CDR1 LNHDA, CDR2 SQIVND (reference sequence). J was trimmed by 6 bases and V by 1 base; bases with no gene match: 12. The CDR3 DNA sequence: TGTGCCAGTAGTATAGCGCGGGAGCGGTCCGCTGGCGAGCAGTACTTC. It codes for CASSIARERSAGEQYF.